Shown below are 3 T cell receptor beta chains from a single sample sequenced in a study of OX40 agonist ivuxolimab in advanced cancers. The table came from immunoSEQ multiplex PCR; TCRdb's copy has only in-frame clones and leaves some out. The data show roughly 76,000 clones, 85% seen once. This specimen was CD4+ or CD8+ T cells sorted from blood, taken in a trial of the OX40 agonist ivuxolimab. These receptors were collected from an adult with an advanced solid tumor such as melanoma, head and neck, liver or kidney cancer.

The V call is TRBV11-2, the J call TRBJ2-5; D remains ambiguous. V was trimmed by 1 base and J by 2 bases, leaving 5 bases between them. Germline V CDR1 and CDR2: SGHAT, FQNNGV. CDR3 length equals 13 residues. The CDR3 spells CASSLGLQETQYF. The DNA of the CDR3 is TGTGCCAGCAGCTTAGGGTTACAAGAGACCCAGTACTTC.

The chain recombines TRBV18 with TRBJ2-7, with D possibly matching TRBD1 (7 bases). V dropped 6 bases and J dropped 3 bases, with 18 bases sitting between them. The CDR3 totals 15 residues. Germline CDR1 and CDR2: KGHSH and LQKENI. In DNA form, the CDR3 reads TGTGCCAGCTCGCTAAGACAGGGACTCTTCTACGAGCAGTACGTC. Protein product: CASSLRQGLFYEQYV.

The V and J genes are TRBV4-2 and TRBJ2-7; the D is unclear. V was clipped by 4 bases and J by 3 bases, with 19 bases between them. The CDR3 sequence is 16 residues long. CDR1 and CDR2 (germline): LGHNA, YNFKEQ. CDR3 sequence (DNA): TGTGCCAGCAGCCCAACTTGGTACTCCAGCAACTACGAGCAGTACTTC. It codes for CASSPTWYSSNYEQYF.